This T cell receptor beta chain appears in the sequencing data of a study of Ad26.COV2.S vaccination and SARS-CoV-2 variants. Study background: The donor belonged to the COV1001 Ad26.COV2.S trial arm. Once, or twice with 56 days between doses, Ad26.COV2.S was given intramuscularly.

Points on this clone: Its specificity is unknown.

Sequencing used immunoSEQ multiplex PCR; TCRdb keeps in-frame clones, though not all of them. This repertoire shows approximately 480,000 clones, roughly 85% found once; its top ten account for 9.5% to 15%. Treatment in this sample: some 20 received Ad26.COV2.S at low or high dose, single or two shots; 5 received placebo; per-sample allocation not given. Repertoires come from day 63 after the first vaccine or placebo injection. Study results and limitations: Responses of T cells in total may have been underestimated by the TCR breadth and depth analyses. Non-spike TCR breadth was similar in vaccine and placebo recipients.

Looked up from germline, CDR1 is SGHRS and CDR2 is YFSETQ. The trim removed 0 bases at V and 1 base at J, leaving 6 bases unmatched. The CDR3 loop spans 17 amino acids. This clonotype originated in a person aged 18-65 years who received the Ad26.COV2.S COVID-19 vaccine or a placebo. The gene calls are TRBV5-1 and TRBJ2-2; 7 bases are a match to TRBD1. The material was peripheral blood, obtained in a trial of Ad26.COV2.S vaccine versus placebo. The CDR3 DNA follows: TGCGCCAGCAGCTTGGAAGGGGGCAGGGGGAACACCGGGGAGCTGTTTTTT. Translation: CASSLEGGRGNTGELFF.